What follows are 26 T cell receptor beta chains derived from one specimen sequenced in a study of cytomegalovirus exposure and HLA in healthy donors. With 60 Vbeta and 13 Jbeta primers, the PCR was carried out. Method: immunoSEQ multiplex PCR; TCRdb's copy keeps in-frame clones and lacks some. The sample has some 31,000 clones. Source material: PBMCs. The source is a woman aged 40 to 50 in good health and CMV-seropositive.

This chain connects TRBV27 to TRBJ1-5; maybe TRBD1 (6 bases). V was shortened by 10 bases and J by 4 bases, with 14 bases between the two germline ends. This CDR3 region has 13 residues. Germline V CDR1 and CDR2: MNHEY, SMNVEV (reference sequence). The CDR3 is CATRQEVNQPQHF. In DNA form, the CDR3 reads TGTGCCACGCGACAGGAGGTAAATCAGCCCCAGCATTTT.

The V call is TRBV29-1, the J call TRBJ1-2; 9 bases line up with TRBD1. This CDR3 has 13 residues. The germline V gene encodes CDR1 SQVTM and CDR2 ANQGSEA. V trimming: 7 bases; J trimming: 5 bases; junction bases outside the gene matches: 8. The CDR3 here is CSGEEGQGYGYTF. CDR3 DNA sequence: TGCAGCGGTGAGGAGGGACAGGGATATGGCTACACCTTC.

The V call is TRBV27, the J call TRBJ2-7; 7 bases match TRBD2. The CDR3 has 14 amino acids. Germline V lookup: CDR1 MNHEY, CDR2 SMNVEV (reference sequence). V shed 7 bases, J shed 5 bases, and the junction held 11 bases outside the gene matches. The CDR3, as DNA: TGTGCCAGCAATCGTCTGGGGAGCGGGGACGAGCAGTACTTC. This codes for CASNRLGSGDEQYF.

V and J are TRBV30 and TRBJ2-4; D may be TRBD1 (7 bases). Trimming cost V 5 bases and J 8 bases, with 16 bases left between them. This CDR3 is built from 13 residues. Germline assignment: CDR1 GTSNPN and CDR2 SVGIG (reference sequence). In DNA, the CDR3 is TGTGCCTGGTCGCGGGACAGAAAAGACATTCAGTACTTC. Translating it yields CAWSRDRKDIQYF.

This chain connects TRBV4-1 to TRBJ2-5, with unresolved D. The CDR3 totals 15 residues. Trimming left V 3 bases short and J 1 base short, with 12 bases between. From germline, CDR1 is MGHRA and CDR2 YSYEKL. The CDR3 DNA follows: TGCGCCAGCAGCCAGATTAAAGCTTTCCAAGAGACCCAGTACTTC. Residues: CASSQIKAFQETQYF.

The gene calls are TRBV25-1 and TRBJ1-1; D perhaps matches TRBD1 (5 bases). Germline CDR1 is MGHDK and CDR2 is SYGVNS. V was pared by 7 bases and J by 6 bases, with 12 bases between. The CDR3 length is 12 residues. DNA for the CDR3: TGTGCCAGCAAATCGTGGGGCGCTGAAGCTTTCTTT. It specifies CASKSWGAEAFF.

V and J are TRBV4-1 and TRBJ2-7; TRBD2 aligns across 7 bases. The CDR3 is 16 amino acids. V was clipped by 0 bases and J by 2 bases; unmatched bases: 7. Germline lookup yields CDR1 MGHRA and CDR2 YSYEKL. The CDR3 nucleotides are TGCGCCAGCAGCCAAGATATGGCTAGCGGTACCTACGAGCAGTACTTC. As protein: CASSQDMASGTYEQYF.

The chain recombines TRBV19 with TRBJ1-1, with D perhaps TRBD1 (5 bases). Germline V lookup: CDR1 LNHDA, CDR2 SQIVND (reference sequence). Trimming pared 6 bases from V and 3 bases from J, leaving 11 bases between. CDR3 length equals 13 residues. CDR3 amino acids: CASSLLQDTEAFF. The CDR3 bases are TGTGCCAGTAGCCTATTACAGGACACTGAAGCTTTCTTT.

This sequence joins TRBV5-4 and TRBJ2-1, with D perhaps TRBD1 (7 bases). V lost 5 bases and J 8 bases, leaving 23 bases between the germline ends. CDR1 and CDR2 from the germline V gene are SGHNT and YYREEE (reference sequence). This CDR3 is 16 amino acids long. In DNA, the CDR3 is TGTGCCAGCAGTTCGTTTAAGGGGGCGAGGGACTATGAGCAGTTCTTC. Amino acids: CASSSFKGARDYEQFF.

The J gene is TRBJ1-1, the V gene TRBV6-5; D call uncertain. Germline CDR1 and CDR2: MNHEY and SVGAGI. With 5 bases removed from V and 6 bases from J, the gap between germline ends came to 13 bases. The CDR3 length is 13 residues. The CDR3 sequence is CASSPWVGAEAFF. The CDR3 DNA follows: TGTGCCAGCAGTCCGTGGGTGGGCGCTGAAGCTTTCTTT.

This sequence joins TRBV29-1 and TRBJ1-2; D is unclear. CDR3 size: 9 residues. Looked up from germline, CDR1 is SQVTM and CDR2 is ANQGSEA. V was cut by 3 bases and J by 11 bases, with 7 bases left in between. CDR3 sequence reads: CSVESWYTF. The CDR3 region has the DNA TGCAGCGTTGAGAGTTGGTACACCTTC.

This chain joins TRBV7-2 and TRBJ2-7; weak D call: TRBD1 (6 bases). This CDR3 is built from 15 residues. The V gene's germline CDR1 is SGHTA and CDR2 FQGNSA. The ends were cut back, 5 bases at V and 1 base at J, with 15 bases in the middle. CDR3 sequence reads: CASSPQGTPSYEQYF. The CDR3 DNA sequence: TGTGCCAGCAGCCCCCAGGGGACGCCTTCCTACGAGCAGTACTTC.

V and J are TRBV7-8 and TRBJ1-1; tentatively, D is TRBD1 (6 bases). Germline CDR1 SGHVS, CDR2 FQNEAQ. The CDR3 has 15 residues. Trimming removed 1 base from V and 2 bases from J, with 11 bases in between. This CDR3 reads CASSLVTGINTEAFF. In DNA, the CDR3 is TGTGCCAGCAGCTTAGTGACAGGTATTAACACTGAAGCTTTCTTT.

V is TRBV28 and J is TRBJ2-5; TRBD2 matches 8 bases. The germline gives CDR1 MDHEN, CDR2 SYDVKM. The CDR3 totals 17 residues. With V trimmed by 4 bases and J by 5 bases, 15 bases remained unmatched. CDR3 sequence: CASSWGQGSGMEETQYF. CDR3 sequence (DNA): TGTGCCAGCAGTTGGGGTCAGGGTAGCGGGATGGAGGAGACCCAGTACTTC.

The chain uses TRBV9 and TRBJ1-5, with TRBD1 matching 8 bases. There are 15 residues in the CDR3. Trimming took 3 bases from V and 0 from J; bases not matched to a gene: 2. Germline V gives CDR1 SGDLS, CDR2 YYNGEE. Here the CDR3 DNA reads TGTGCCAGCAGCGCTGGACAGGGTAGCAATCAGCCCCAGCATTTT. Translated: CASSAGQGSNQPQHF. Using reference TRBV9 and TRBJ1-5 for the parts outside the CDR3, the full variable domain is DSGVTQTPKHLITATGQRVTLRCSPRSGDLSVYWYQQSLDQGLQFLIQYYNGEERAKGNILERFSAQQFPDLHSELNLSSLELGDSALYFCASSAGQGSNQPQHFGDGTRLSIL.

This chain joins TRBV29-1 and TRBJ1-5, with D possibly TRBD1 on 5 matching bases. Trimming shortened V by 5 bases and J by 5 bases, and 13 bases separated the two germline ends. CDR3 length: 13 amino acids. Germline V CDR1 and CDR2: SQVTM, ANQGSEA. CDR3 region: CSVLQARDQPQHF. Written as DNA, the CDR3 is TGCAGCGTTTTACAGGCACGGGATCAGCCCCAGCATTTT.

In regard to this clone: One end of the junction is discordant with germline, which a read error may explain. The chain is built from TRBV4-2 and TRBJ2-1, with TRBD1 matching 8 bases. Per germline, CDR1 LGHNA and CDR2 YNFKEQ. The CDR3 spans 14 residues. The CDR3 DNA follows: TGTGCCAGCAGCCCACCAGGGGGCTACGATGAGCAGTTCTTC. Translating it yields CASSPPGGYDEQFF.

The V gene is TRBV6-6, the J gene TRBJ2-2; D is unclear. The CDR3 has 14 residues. Trimming cost V 4 bases and J 3 bases, with 9 bases left between them. Germline V gene data show CDR1 as MNHNY and CDR2 as SVGAGI (reference sequence). The CDR3 here is CASSSHSDTGELFF. The CDR3 DNA reads TGTGCCAGCAGTTCGCACTCCGACACCGGGGAGCTGTTTTTT.

The chain employs TRBV7-6 and TRBJ2-2, with 10 bases matching TRBD2. Unmatched junction bases numbered 5, after V lost 3 bases and J lost 7 bases. Germline CDR1 is SGHVS and CDR2 is FNYEAQ. This CDR3 region has 15 residues. The DNA of the CDR3 is TGTGCCAGCAGCTTCTTAGCGGGAGGAGGCGGGGAGCTGTTTTTT. It encodes CASSFLAGGGGELFF.

CDR3 nucleotide sequence: TGTGCCAGCAGTGAGCACAGGGGGGGTGCTGAAGCTTTCTTT. This encodes CASSEHRGGAEAFF. The chain is built from TRBV2 and TRBJ1-1; TRBD1 matches 8 bases. This CDR3 spans 14 amino acids. After removal of 3 bases from V and 6 bases from J, the junction contained 6 bases not matched to a gene. Per germline, CDR1 SNHLY and CDR2 FYNNEI. Combining the CDR3 with reference TRBV2 and TRBJ1-1 gives the whole variable domain EPEVTQTPSHQVTQMGQEVILRCVPISNHLYFYWYRQILGQKVEFLVSFYNNEISEKSEIFDDQFSVERPDGSNFTLKIRSTKLEDSAMYFCASSEHRGGAEAFFGQGTRLTVV.

The V and J genes are TRBV6-5 and TRBJ2-1; TRBD2 matches at 7 bases. This CDR3 spans 14 amino acids. From germline, CDR1 is MNHEY and CDR2 SVGAGI. V was pared by 5 bases and J by 9 bases, with 10 bases of the junction left unmatched. In nucleotides, the CDR3 is TGTGCCAGCAGTCGACTAGCCTGGGGTGGTGAGCAGTTCTTC. This encodes CASSRLAWGGEQFF.

This sequence joins TRBV20-1 and TRBJ2-1; D unresolved. Per germline, CDR1 DFQATT and CDR2 SNEGSKA (reference sequence). This CDR3 comprises 11 residues. Trimming took 4 bases from V and 3 from J, leaving 4 bases between them. The CDR3 spells CSANSYNEQFF. The CDR3 DNA sequence: TGCAGTGCTAACAGCTACAATGAGCAGTTCTTC.

Details on this clone: One end of the junction fails to match germline, which may point to a read error. The J gene is TRBJ1-1, the V gene TRBV29-1, with a possible D match to TRBD1 (6 bases). Per germline, CDR1 SQVTM and CDR2 ANQGSEA. The CDR3 sequence is 12 residues long. CDR3 region: CSVDSDSTEDFF. Written as DNA, the CDR3 is TGCAGCGTTGATTCGGACAGCACTGAAGATTTCTTT.

The chain carries TRBV30 and TRBJ2-3; 12 positions match TRBD2. J was trimmed by 4 bases and V by 5 bases; bases with no gene match: 13. The CDR3 has 17 amino acids. Germline-derived CDR1 and CDR2 are GTSNPN and SVGIG (reference sequence). The CDR3 is CAWALRRTSGNPDTQYF. The CDR3 bases are TGTGCCTGGGCCCTTCGGAGGACTAGCGGGAACCCAGATACGCAGTATTTT.

The J gene is TRBJ2-5, the V gene TRBV19; tentatively, D is TRBD2 (5 bases). Germline V gives CDR1 LNHDA, CDR2 SQIVND (reference sequence). V shed 3 bases and J shed 4 bases, with 12 bases lying between them. The CDR3 sequence is 14 residues long. The CDR3 loop reads CASSMSGNGETQYF. As DNA, the CDR3 is TGTGCCAGTAGTATGTCGGGGAACGGAGAGACCCAGTACTTC.

The CDR3 nucleotides read TGTGCCAGCAGCCAAACAGTGGAACTTAGAGCCAAAAACATTCAGTACTTC. Translated, it gives CASSQTVELRAKNIQYF. This chain connects TRBV7-9 to TRBJ2-4; D not resolved. The V end was cut by 5 bases, the J end by 0 bases, with 17 bases between. CDR1 and CDR2 from the germline V gene are SEHNR and FQNEAQ (reference sequence). The CDR3 covers 17 residues.